The rows below give T cell receptor beta chains drawn from one sample of a study of cytomegalovirus exposure and HLA in healthy donors. Sequencing used immunoSEQ multiplex PCR; TCRdb keeps in-frame clones, though not all of them. The data contain 90,000 to 150,000 clones, around 77% of them singletons. Specimen: PBMCs. The receptors here all came from a human donor in good health. Both conserved end residues are trimmed from each CDR3. A D gene is named only where the DNA matches it firmly.

v_call	j_call	d_call	cdr3_aa
TRBV6-5	TRBJ1-1	NA	ASYTGTNTEAF
TRBV5-1	TRBJ1-2	TRBD1	ASSVGQGLYT
TRBV19	TRBJ1-1	TRBD1	ASRITGTGNTEAF
TRBV29-1	TRBJ1-1	TRBD1	SVVVRLDRGWAEAF
TRBV9	TRBJ1-2	TRBD1	ASSPWTGRRGYT
TRBV5-6	TRBJ2-5	NA	ASSFTGFLETQY
TRBV5-4	TRBJ2-6	TRBD1	ASSRDRDSGANVLT
TRBV19	TRBJ2-1	NA	ASSIEGQATYNEQF
TRBV12-5	TRBJ2-1	NA	ASGYYSSYNEQF
TRBV6-1	TRBJ2-7	TRBD1	ASSAQGIPYEQY
TRBV5-1	TRBJ1-2	NA	ASSLRTAEYGYT
TRBV10-3	TRBJ2-1	TRBD2	AIVLTSGSYSYNEQF
TRBV5-6	TRBJ1-4	TRBD1	ASSLGTGEANEKLF
TRBV6-5	TRBJ1-1	TRBD1	ASRSPGQGNTEAF
TRBV2	TRBJ1-5	TRBD1	ASQRDRGLQPQH
TRBV7-7	NA	TRBD2	ASSLAGPGQLETQY
TRBV21-1	TRBJ2-7	NA	ASSKDSSGIYSYEQY
TRBV2	TRBJ2-1	TRBD2	ASMEGGLVNEQF
TRBV19	TRBJ1-2	NA	ASSIQPLADGYT
TRBV11-2	TRBJ2-2	TRBD1	ASSVPQGRNTGELF
TRBV4-1	TRBJ2-7	TRBD1	ASSQGGQGTYEQY
TRBV7-5	NA	NA	VRSKWTGGPYEQY
TRBV30	TRBJ1-3	TRBD1	AWRQTGGSGNTIY
TRBV4-1	TRBJ2-7	TRBD2	ASSQEGLAGSYEQY
TRBV11-2	TRBJ2-7	TRBD1	ASSTGTGAYEQY
TRBV28	TRBJ1-2	TRBD1	ASSLTGTGRSAGT
TRBV19	TRBJ2-7	NA	ASSTLGGRPPYEQY
TRBV9	TRBJ2-7	NA	ASSPRGVDYEQY
TRBV4-1	TRBJ1-5	TRBD1	ASSQGTVSFNQPQH
TRBV19	TRBJ1-4	NA	ASSPDRYAPNEKLF
TRBV19	TRBJ2-3	TRBD2	ASRSGLAGEDTQY
TRBV10-3	TRBJ2-7	TRBD1	AISPDRGAYEQY
TRBV6-6	TRBJ1-1	NA	ASTVLNTEAF
TRBV5-6	TRBJ2-2	TRBD2	ASSLGLAGVNTGELF
TRBV5-6	TRBJ2-5	TRBD1	ASMRDRIIGETQY
TRBV6-5	TRBJ2-4	NA	ASSSGGWGRANIQY
TRBV9	TRBJ2-1	TRBD2	ASSAGLASNEQF
TRBV4-1	TRBJ2-7	TRBD2	ASSTRTTGTSGAFREQY
TRBV15	TRBJ1-4	NA	ATSTNRVANEKLF
TRBV28	TRBJ1-2	NA	ASSFPKLTGANYGYT
TRBV6-1	TRBJ1-1	NA	ASSEVGGRGGTEAF
TRBV15	TRBJ2-1	TRBD2	ATSRDRGRLAGSYNEQF
TRBV2	TRBJ2-4	NA	ASSGTRGSKNIQY
TRBV28	TRBJ2-3	TRBD2	ASRIGPGTSGRGTDTQY
TRBV4-1	TRBJ2-5	NA	ASSQSGGLEETQY
TRBV2	TRBJ2-5	NA	ASREGLLGETQY
TRBV19	TRBJ1-1	TRBD1	ASSEDRGGTEAF
TRBV30	TRBJ1-4	NA	AWSGVRGTAATNEKLL